Detailed here is one T cell receptor beta chain. Its antigen remains unknown. TCRdb's table, derived via immunoSEQ multiplex PCR, lists solely in-frame clones and lacks some. Among about 31,000 clones listed, around four fifths were seen once. CDR3 length: 18 amino acids. J was trimmed by 2 bases and V by 1 base; bases with no gene match: 11. Germline V lookup: CDR1 KGHSH, CDR2 LQKENI. The sample is drawn from a study of chemoradiotherapy in HPV16-positive cancers. About the research overall: Candidate HPV-specific T-cell clones and common TCR motifs came from functional assays in two HPV16-positive patients. The study's findings and limits: During treatment, candidate HPV-specific clones and E7-related motifs expanded in tumor. HPV-responsive T-cell expansion during chemoradiotherapy was linked to improved recurrence-free survival in HPV16-positive patients. Functional assays defining HPV-specific T cells used only a couple of HPV16-positive patients.

This sequence was found in a human donor with HPV-associated anogenital cancer. This material consisted of blood, taken from a patient who underwent chemoradiotherapy. The chain carries TRBV18 and TRBJ1-3; 7 bases map to TRBD1. The CDR3 protein is CASSPLQMTGTPGNTIYF. In DNA, the CDR3 is TGTGCCAGCTCACCACTCCAAATGACAGGGACCCCTGGAAACACCATATATTTT.